The rows below give T cell receptor beta chains drawn from one sample of a study of beta chain features in type 1 diabetes. Sequencing used immunoSEQ multiplex PCR; TCRdb keeps in-frame clones, though not all of them. Altogether fewer than 650,000 clones are present, 15% to 18% being singletons, with the ten largest covering about 0.097%. The sample taken for sequencing was naive CD4+ T cells from blood. The receptors come from a man aged 18 to 29 in good health. Each CDR3 is given with its conserved first and last residue. The order of the fields is D gene, clone size, V gene, J gene, CDR3 protein, CDR3 DNA. A D gene is named only where the DNA matches it firmly. Only part of the rows carry a size: once, few, many, or a class if the clone is expanded.

d_gene: TRBD1
abundance: .
v_gene: TRBV30
j_gene: TRBJ2-7
CDR3aa: CAWRPPGTGIEQYF
CDR3nt: TGTGCCTGGAGGCCCCCCGGGACAGGGATTGAGCAGTACTTC

d_gene: TRBD1
abundance: .
v_gene: TRBV7-2
j_gene: TRBJ1-3
CDR3aa: CASSFDRGPGNTIYF
CDR3nt: TGTGCCAGCAGCTTTGACAGGGGGCCTGGAAACACCATATATTTT

d_gene: .
abundance: few
v_gene: TRBV11-3
j_gene: TRBJ1-1
CDR3aa: CASSGAGESEAFF
CDR3nt: TGTGCCAGCAGTGGGGCCGGGGAGAGTGAAGCTTTCTTT

d_gene: .
abundance: .
v_gene: TRBV7-2
j_gene: TRBJ1-2
CDR3aa: CASSLRDRSNYGYTF
CDR3nt: TGTGCCAGCAGCTTGAGGGACCGTAGTAACTATGGCTACACCTTC

d_gene: .
abundance: .
v_gene: TRBV19
j_gene: TRBJ1-4
CDR3aa: CASSRPGSANEKLFF
CDR3nt: TGTGCCAGTAGTCGACCTGGTAGCGCTAATGAAAAACTGTTTTTT

d_gene: TRBD1
abundance: .
v_gene: TRBV28
j_gene: TRBJ1-2
CDR3aa: CASSLGQGAYGYTF
CDR3nt: TGTGCCAGCAGTTTAGGACAGGGGGCTTATGGCTACACCTTC

d_gene: .
abundance: few
v_gene: TRBV5-1
j_gene: TRBJ2-2
CDR3aa: CASSSQQANTGELFF
CDR3nt: TGCGCCAGCAGCTCGCAACAGGCGAACACCGGGGAGCTGTTTTTT

d_gene: .
abundance: few
v_gene: TRBV2
j_gene: TRBJ1-3
CDR3aa: CASSEQGLRPGNTIYF
CDR3nt: TGTGCCAGCAGTGAACAGGGTTTACGGCCTGGAAACACCATATATTTT

d_gene: TRBD1
abundance: .
v_gene: TRBV11-3
j_gene: TRBJ1-6
CDR3aa: CASSLDRISPLHF
CDR3nt: TGTGCCAGCAGCTTGGACAGGATTTCACCCCTCCACTTT

d_gene: .
abundance: .
v_gene: TRBV29-1
j_gene: TRBJ1-2
CDR3aa: CSVEGGSRSSNYGYTF
CDR3nt: TGCAGCGTTGAAGGAGGTAGTCGTTCGAGTAACTATGGCTACACCTTC

d_gene: .
abundance: few
v_gene: TRBV9
j_gene: TRBJ1-1
CDR3aa: CASSPGRENTEAFF
CDR3nt: TGTGCCAGCAGTCCGGGTCGGGAGAACACTGAAGCTTTCTTT

d_gene: TRBD2
abundance: few
v_gene: TRBV10-3
j_gene: TRBJ2-2
CDR3aa: CAVQNTSGSGTGELFF
CDR3nt: TGTGCCGTCCAAAATACTAGCGGGAGCGGTACCGGGGAGCTGTTTTTT

d_gene: TRBD2
abundance: few
v_gene: TRBV6-1
j_gene: TRBJ2-3
CDR3aa: CASPRGAGGADTQYF
CDR3nt: TGTGCCAGCCCCCGTGGAGCGGGGGGAGCAGATACGCAGTATTTT

d_gene: TRBD1
abundance: .
v_gene: TRBV2
j_gene: TRBJ2-3
CDR3aa: CASSGQGPDTQYF
CDR3nt: TGTGCCAGCTCGGGACAGGGTCCAGATACGCAGTATTTT

d_gene: .
abundance: .
v_gene: TRBV15
j_gene: TRBJ2-1
CDR3aa: CATRALNEQFF
CDR3nt: TGTGCCACCAGGGCCCTAAATGAGCAGTTCTTC

d_gene: .
abundance: .
v_gene: TRBV4-3
j_gene: TRBJ1-2
CDR3aa: CASSQESRPANYGYTF
CDR3nt: TGCGCCAGCAGCCAAGAGAGCCGACCAGCTAACTATGGCTACACCTTC

d_gene: TRBD1
abundance: few
v_gene: TRBV28
j_gene: TRBJ1-4
CDR3aa: CASSSRQGRREKLFF
CDR3nt: TGTGCCAGCAGTTCGCGACAGGGTCGGCGTGAAAAACTGTTTTTT

d_gene: .
abundance: .
v_gene: TRBV5-4
j_gene: TRBJ1-2
CDR3aa: CASSLGGGYTF
CDR3nt: TGTGCCAGCAGCTTAGGAGGTGGCTACACCTTC

d_gene: .
abundance: few
v_gene: TRBV29-1
j_gene: TRBJ2-1
CDR3aa: CSGKGLAFYNEQFF
CDR3nt: TGCAGCGGTAAGGGACTGGCTTTTTACAATGAGCAGTTCTTC

d_gene: .
abundance: .
v_gene: TRBV5-4
j_gene: TRBJ1-1
CDR3aa: CASSWGGGRRMNTEAFF
CDR3nt: TGTGCCAGCAGCTGGGGCGGGGGGCGTCGAATGAACACTGAAGCTTTCTTT

d_gene: TRBD1
abundance: .
v_gene: TRBV5-1
j_gene: TRBJ1-5
CDR3aa: CASSLGQGAHQPQHF
CDR3nt: TGCGCCAGCAGCTTGGGGCAGGGGGCACATCAGCCCCAGCATTTT

d_gene: .
abundance: .
v_gene: TRBV5-4
j_gene: TRBJ2-4
CDR3aa: CASSFALAGTLEYF
CDR3nt: TGTGCCAGCAGCTTCGCGCTAGCTGGGACACTAGAGTACTTC

d_gene: .
abundance: .
v_gene: TRBV7-2
j_gene: TRBJ2-2
CDR3aa: CASSLVGQWNTGELFF
CDR3nt: TGTGCCAGCAGCTTAGTGGGGCAATGGAACACCGGGGAGCTGTTTTTT

d_gene: .
abundance: .
v_gene: TRBV28
j_gene: TRBJ1-1
CDR3aa: CASSLVSNEAFF
CDR3nt: TGTGCCAGCAGTTTAGTCAGTAATGAAGCTTTCTTT

d_gene: .
abundance: few
v_gene: TRBV7-2
j_gene: TRBJ2-7
CDR3aa: CASSLDRSSQYF
CDR3nt: TGTGCCAGCAGCTTAGACAGATCGTCGCAGTACTTC

d_gene: TRBD2
abundance: .
v_gene: TRBV20-1
j_gene: TRBJ2-7
CDR3aa: CSARQRGEQYF
CDR3nt: TGCAGTGCCAGACAGCGGGGCGAGCAGTACTTC

d_gene: TRBD1
abundance: once
v_gene: TRBV7-6
j_gene: TRBJ2-1
CDR3aa: CASSLRGQGANEQFF
CDR3nt: TGTGCCAGCAGCCTAAGGGGACAGGGGGCTAATGAGCAGTTCTTC

d_gene: .
abundance: .
v_gene: TRBV4-1
j_gene: TRBJ2-1
CDR3aa: CASSQAAGARFF
CDR3nt: TGCGCCAGCAGCCAAGCGGCCGGAGCAAGGTTCTTC

d_gene: .
abundance: few
v_gene: TRBV18
j_gene: TRBJ1-5
CDR3aa: CASSPTHSSYSNQPQHF
CDR3nt: TGTGCCAGCTCACCGACTCACAGCTCCTATAGCAATCAGCCCCAGCATTTT

d_gene: TRBD1
abundance: .
v_gene: TRBV2
j_gene: TRBJ2-2
CDR3aa: CASSSGQTFTGELFF
CDR3nt: TGTGCCAGCAGCTCGGGACAGACTTTCACCGGGGAGCTGTTTTTT

d_gene: .
abundance: few
v_gene: TRBV25-1
j_gene: TRBJ2-4
CDR3aa: CASSDSGKNIQYF
CDR3nt: TGTGCCAGCAGTGATTCGGGGAAAAACATTCAGTACTTC

d_gene: .
abundance: few
v_gene: TRBV16
j_gene: TRBJ1-1
CDR3aa: CASSQSVLGKTEAFF
CDR3nt: TGTGCCAGCAGCCAATCAGTCCTCGGGAAAACTGAAGCTTTCTTT

d_gene: .
abundance: .
v_gene: TRBV5-1
j_gene: TRBJ2-5
CDR3aa: CASSSQETQYF
CDR3nt: TGCGCCAGCAGCTCCCAAGAGACCCAGTACTTC

d_gene: .
abundance: .
v_gene: TRBV28
j_gene: TRBJ2-7
CDR3aa: CASTPFTGRFYEQYF
CDR3nt: TGTGCCAGCACCCCCTTTACAGGACGGTTCTACGAGCAGTACTTC

d_gene: TRBD1
abundance: few
v_gene: TRBV28
j_gene: TRBJ2-1
CDR3aa: CASTGDRGEQFF
CDR3nt: TGTGCCAGCACCGGCGACAGGGGCGAGCAGTTCTTC

d_gene: .
abundance: .
v_gene: TRBV6-6
j_gene: TRBJ1-5
CDR3aa: CASSYRRNQPQHF
CDR3nt: TGTGCCAGCAGTTACAGGCGCAATCAGCCCCAGCATTTT

d_gene: .
abundance: .
v_gene: TRBV6-5
j_gene: TRBJ2-7
CDR3aa: CASSRDRLLGQYF
CDR3nt: TGTGCCAGCAGTCGCGACAGACTCCTGGGGCAGTACTTC

d_gene: .
abundance: .
v_gene: TRBV6-6
j_gene: TRBJ2-7
CDR3aa: CASSYPGNPEQYF
CDR3nt: TGTGCCAGCAGTTACCCGGGTAATCCCGAGCAGTACTTC

d_gene: .
abundance: .
v_gene: TRBV2
j_gene: TRBJ2-7
CDR3aa: CASSEVWEQYF
CDR3nt: TGTGCCAGCAGTGAAGTTTGGGAGCAGTACTTC

d_gene: .
abundance: few
v_gene: TRBV7-3
j_gene: TRBJ2-2
CDR3aa: CASSRTAPNTGELFF
CDR3nt: TGTGCCAGCAGCCGGACAGCCCCCAACACCGGGGAGCTGTTTTTT

d_gene: .
abundance: .
v_gene: TRBV4-3
j_gene: TRBJ2-7
CDR3aa: CASSQASGNSYEQYF
CDR3nt: TGCGCCAGCAGCCAAGCGTCAGGGAACTCCTACGAGCAGTACTTC

d_gene: .
abundance: few
v_gene: TRBV19
j_gene: TRBJ1-5
CDR3aa: CASSIVGVQPQHF
CDR3nt: TGTGCCAGTAGTATTGTGGGGGTTCAGCCCCAGCATTTT